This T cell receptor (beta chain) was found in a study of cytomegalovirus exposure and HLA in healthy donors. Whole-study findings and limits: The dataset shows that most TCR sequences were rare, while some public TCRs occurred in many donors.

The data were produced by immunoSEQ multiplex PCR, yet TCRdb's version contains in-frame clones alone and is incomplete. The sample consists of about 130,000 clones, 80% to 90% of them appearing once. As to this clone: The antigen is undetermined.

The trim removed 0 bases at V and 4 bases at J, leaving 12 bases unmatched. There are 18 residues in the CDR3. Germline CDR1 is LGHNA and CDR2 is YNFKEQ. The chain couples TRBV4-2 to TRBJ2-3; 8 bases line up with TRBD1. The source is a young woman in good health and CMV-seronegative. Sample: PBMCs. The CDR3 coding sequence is TGTGCCAGCAGCCAAGATCAAGGGACAGGTCGGACTTCAGATACGCAGTATTTT. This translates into CASSQDQGTGRTSDTQYF.